This T cell receptor beta chain originates from a study of blood T cell repertoires in COVID-19. CDR1 and CDR2 from the germline V gene are SQVTM and ANQGSEA. Germline trimming cut 5 bases from V and 5 bases from J; bases unmatched to any gene: 10. CDR3 length: 14 residues. Assay used: immunoSEQ multiplex PCR; TCRdb lists only in-frame clones, some missing. The table includes over 200,000 clones, just under 90% detected once. The chain joins TRBV29-1 to TRBJ2-3; 7 positions agree with TRBD1. The sample comprised PBMCs or T cells enriched from blood (not recorded which). This TCR came from a young woman with acute COVID-19. The CDR3 region has the DNA TGCAGCGTTCGAAAAGACAGGGTAGAAGATACGCAGTATTTT. Its translation is CSVRKDRVEDTQYF.